The rows below give T cell receptor beta chains drawn from one sample of a study of T cells in Graves' hyperthyroidism and ophthalmopathy. TCRdb redid the calling of the multiplex PCR reads with MiXCR, one entry per CDR3 protein. The data hold 500,000 to 800,000 distinct CDR3 sequences, with roughly 15% observed a single time. The specimen sequenced was blood. The receptors stem from a woman between 45 and 65 years old with Graves' ophthalmopathy. The CDR3 runs from the conserved cysteine through the conserved F or W. A D gene is named only where the DNA matches it firmly. Clone size is shown for a subset of rows, as once, few, many or a class of expanded clone.

TRBJ2-7 | 14 | NA | TRBV30 | TRBD1 | TGTGCCTGGACCGCCGGGACAGGAGACTACGAGCAGTACTTC | CAWTAGTGDYEQYF
TRBJ1-2 | 13 | many | TRBV12-3/TRBV12-4 | NA | TGTGCCAGCAGTTCCGACGGGTTCGGTGGCTACACCTTC | CASSSDGFGGYTF
TRBJ2-7 | 14 | many | TRBV20-1 | NA | TGCAGTGCTCAGGGAGGACAGACCTCCTACGAGCAGTACTTC | CSAQGGQTSYEQYF
TRBJ1-1 | 11 | many | TRBV30 | NA | TGTGCCTGGAGTAAGAGTACTGAAGCTTTCTTT | CAWSKSTEAFF
TRBJ2-7 | 14 | NA | TRBV30 | TRBD2 | TGTGCCTGGAGTGTACCTGGCGGGAGAGGCGAGCAGTACTTC | CAWSVPGGRGEQYF
TRBJ2-2 | 16 | NA | TRBV9 | TRBD2 | TGTGCCAGCAGCGTAGGTGCTAGCGGGACCTCCGGGGAGCTGTTTTTT | CASSVGASGTSGELFF
TRBJ1-1 | 15 | many | TRBV9 | NA | TGTGCCAGCAGCGTAGCCCCCGGGGGCAACACTGAAGCTTTCTTT | CASSVAPGGNTEAFF
TRBJ2-1 | 13 | many | TRBV28 | NA | TGTGCCAGCAGTTTAGGCAGCGACAATGAGCAGTTCTTC | CASSLGSDNEQFF
TRBJ2-5 | 17 | NA | TRBV6-1 | TRBD1 | TGTGCCAGCTATGACGACCGAGGGACAGGGCTACAAGAGACCCAGTACTTC | CASYDDRGTGLQETQYF
TRBJ2-7 | 13 | NA | TRBV19 | NA | TGTGCCAGTAGTATGGGTAGCTCCTACGAGCAGTACTTC | CASSMGSSYEQYF
TRBJ1-3 | 14 | few | TRBV6-1 | NA | TGTGCCAGCAGTAAGACAGGCGGTCGAAACACCATATATTTT | CASSKTGGRNTIYF
TRBJ2-3 | 17 | many | TRBV28 | TRBD2 | TGTGCCAGCAGTTCTGCTCGCAGGCGGGGGAGCACAGATACGCAGTATTTT | CASSSARRRGSTDTQYF
TRBJ2-7 | 17 | many | TRBV12-3/TRBV12-4 | TRBD2 | TGTGCCAGCAGCAGTGTACTAGCGGGGTCAAGCTCCTACGAGCAGTACTTC | CASSSVLAGSSSYEQYF
TRBJ2-3 | 16 | many | TRBV29-1 | NA | TGCAGCGTTGCCGCCCGGGGCTCGAATCAGCCAGATACGCAGTATTTT | CSVAARGSNQPDTQYF
TRBJ1-1 | 13 | many | TRBV20-1 | NA | TGCAGTGCTGAGGGGAACATGAACACTGAAGCTTTCTTT | CSAEGNMNTEAFF
TRBJ2-2 | 15 | NA | TRBV19 | TRBD2 | TGTGCCAGTAGTCCTCGGACTAGACTCACCGGGGAGCTGTTTTTT | CASSPRTRLTGELFF
TRBJ1-2 | 13 | NA | TRBV5-6 | NA | TGTGCCAGCAGAGGGGACCGGTTCTATGGCTACACCTTC | CASRGDRFYGYTF
TRBJ2-4 | 15 | NA | TRBV28 | TRBD1 | TGTGCCAGCAGTTTATATTTAACAGGGGGGTACATTCAGTACTTC | CASSLYLTGGYIQYF
TRBJ2-1 | 21 | many | TRBV5-1 | TRBD1 | TGCGCCAGCAGCCCCGACAGGGGGCCAGGGCTAGCGCTGAGCTCCTACAATGAGCAGTTCTTC | CASSPDRGPGLALSSYNEQFF
TRBJ1-1 | 17 | many | TRBV28 | TRBD1 | TGTGCCAGCAGTGTCCCGGGACAGGGGGGCTTGAACACTGAAGCTTTCTTT | CASSVPGQGGLNTEAFF
TRBJ2-1 | 17 | many | TRBV28 | TRBD2 | TGTGCCAGCAGGGGACTAGCGGGAGGAGGATCCTACAATGAGCAGTTCTTC | CASRGLAGGGSYNEQFF
TRBJ1-3 | 16 | many | TRBV2 | NA | TGTGCCAGCAGTGAAGCTCGGGGGTTCTCTGGAAACACCATATATTTT | CASSEARGFSGNTIYF
TRBJ2-4 | 16 | many | TRBV20-1 | TRBD2 | TGCAGTGCTCCACTGGGACTAGCGGGAACCAAAAACATTCAGTACTTC | CSAPLGLAGTKNIQYF
TRBJ2-2 | 17 | NA | TRBV9 | NA | NA | CASSGGGVAGVAGSCFF
TRBJ2-1 | 16 | many | TRBV20-1 | NA | TGCAGTGCTAGAGGTGGAGTGGTAGCGGAAGACAATGAGCAGTTCTTC | CSARGGVVAEDNEQFF
TRBJ2-5 | 12 | few | TRBV25-1 | NA | TGTGCCAGCAGTGGGGCAGAAGAGACCCAGTACTTC | CASSGAEETQYF
TRBJ1-2 | 14 | NA | TRBV9 | NA | TGTGCCAGCACCCCCGGCGGGGTGGACTATGGCTACACCTTC | CASTPGGVDYGYTF
TRBJ2-1 | 17 | NA | TRBV5-1 | TRBD2 | TGCGCCAGCAGCTTAGCACCTCAGACTAGCGGGGGTAATGAGCAGTTCTTC | CASSLAPQTSGGNEQFF
TRBJ2-1 | 12 | many | TRBV18 | NA | TGTGCCAGCTCACCTCAGTACAATGAGCAGTTCTTC | CASSPQYNEQFF
TRBJ1-4 | 13 | NA | TRBV6-1 | NA | TGTGCCAGCAAAGGGCATTCCAATGAAAAACTGTTTTTT | CASKGHSNEKLFF
TRBJ2-4 | 20 | many | TRBV2 | TRBD1 | TGTGCCAGCAGGCCGGGACAGGGTGTGGTGGGTGGCCTAGCCAAAAACATTCAGTACTTC | CASRPGQGVVGGLAKNIQYF
TRBJ1-2 | 14 | few | TRBV7-8 | NA | TGTGCCAGCAGCTTAGGGGGGGCCGTTGGAGGCTACACCTTC | CASSLGGAVGGYTF
TRBJ2-7 | 18 | many | TRBV7-9 | TRBD2 | TGTGCCAGCAGCTTAGGGCAAGCCGGGACTAGCGGGACCTACGAGCAGTACTTC | CASSLGQAGTSGTYEQYF
TRBJ2-1 | 14 | many | TRBV7-9 | TRBD1 | TGTGCCAGCAGTTTGGACAGGGTGTACAATGAGCAGTTCTTC | CASSLDRVYNEQFF
TRBJ2-2 | 17 | few | TRBV9 | NA | TGTGCCAGCAGCGCTCGAGCGGGACAGTCTTTCACCGGGGAGCTGTTTTTT | CASSARAGQSFTGELFF
TRBJ2-7 | 15 | NA | TRBV11-2 | TRBD2 | TGTGCCAGCAGCTTAATGGCGGGAGGCTACTACGAGCAGTACTTC | CASSLMAGGYYEQYF
TRBJ2-1 | 15 | many | TRBV27 | NA | TGTGCCAGCCGCTCACAGGGAGGGTCCTACAATGAGCAGTTCTTC | CASRSQGGSYNEQFF
TRBJ2-7 | 16 | many | TRBV6-1 | TRBD2 | TGTGCCAGCAGGCGGGGACTAGCGGGAGAGTCCTACGAGCAGTACTTC | CASRRGLAGESYEQYF
TRBJ2-7 | 14 | NA | TRBV20-1 | TRBD2 | TGCAGTGCTAGAGTTGGGACTAGCGGGAGGAGGCAGTACTTC | CSARVGTSGRRQYF
TRBJ1-5 | 14 | many | TRBV28 | TRBD1 | TGTGCCAGCAGTCCGGGACAGGGGGCTGAGCCCCAGCATTTT | CASSPGQGAEPQHF
TRBJ2-1 | 16 | few | TRBV15 | NA | TGTGCCACCAGCAGACATAGCCAGAGCTCCTACAATGAGCAGTTCTTC | CATSRHSQSSYNEQFF
TRBJ1-2 | 14 | NA | TRBV16 | NA | TGTGCCAGCAGCCAATTCCTTGGTGACTATGGCTACACCTTC | CASSQFLGDYGYTF
TRBJ2-1 | 14 | many | TRBV28 | NA | TGTGCCAGCATAGGGGAGCGGCGTTACAATGAGCAGTTCTTC | CASIGERRYNEQFF
TRBJ2-7 | 16 | few | TRBV6-1 | NA | TGTGCCAGCAGGAAAACCCTCGGAGGGCGTGCTTCCGAGCAGTACTTC | CASRKTLGGRASEQYF
TRBJ2-3 | 15 | NA | TRBV4-3 | NA | TGCGCCAGCAGCCAGAGTGTGGACACCACAGATACGCAGTATTTT | CASSQSVDTTDTQYF
TRBJ2-1 | 16 | many | TRBV6-1 | NA | TGTGCCAGCAGTAAATATGACCGGGACGCAAGCAATGAGCAGTTCTTC | CASSKYDRDASNEQFF
TRBJ1-1 | 14 | many | TRBV3-1 | NA | TGTGCCAGCAGCCAAAGGATTCGGGAGACTGAAGCTTTCTTT | CASSQRIRETEAFF
TRBJ2-1 | 14 | many | TRBV29-1 | TRBD1 | TGCAGCGTAGATGGGACAGGGCTGGGTAATGAGCAGTTCTTC | CSVDGTGLGNEQFF